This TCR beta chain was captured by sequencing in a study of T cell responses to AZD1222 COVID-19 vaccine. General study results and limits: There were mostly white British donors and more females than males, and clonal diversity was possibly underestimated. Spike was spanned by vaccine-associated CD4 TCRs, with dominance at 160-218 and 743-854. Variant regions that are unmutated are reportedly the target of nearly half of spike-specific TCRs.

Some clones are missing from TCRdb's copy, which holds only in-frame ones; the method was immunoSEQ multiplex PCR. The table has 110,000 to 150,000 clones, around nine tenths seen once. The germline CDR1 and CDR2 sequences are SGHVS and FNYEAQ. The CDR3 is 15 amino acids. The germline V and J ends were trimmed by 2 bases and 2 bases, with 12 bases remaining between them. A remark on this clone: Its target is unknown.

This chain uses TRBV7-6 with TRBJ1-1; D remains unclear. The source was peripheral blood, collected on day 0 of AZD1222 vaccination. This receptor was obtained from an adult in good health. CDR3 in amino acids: CASSLRVATNTEAFF. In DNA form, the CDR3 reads TGTGCCAGCAGCTTACGTGTGGCAACCAACACTGAAGCTTTCTTT. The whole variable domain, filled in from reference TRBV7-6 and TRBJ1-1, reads GAGVSQSPRYKVTKRGQDVALRCDPISGHVSLYWYRQALGQGPEFLTYFNYEAQQDKSGLPNDRFSAERPEGSISTLTIQRTEQRDSAMYRCASSLRVATNTEAFFGQGTRLTVV.